This TCR beta chain was observed in a study of blood T cell repertoires in COVID-19. At the level of the study: The United States, Italy and Spain supplied acute and convalescent COVID-19 samples. T cells, B-cell-depleted T cells, or PBMCs provided the cDNA or gDNA that served as material.

Per the original data handling: Nucleated cell number was recorded as an estimate derived from reference gene primer amplification. Clones were read by immunoSEQ multiplex PCR, and TCRdb kept only the in-frame ones, dropping some. That table furnishes V, J and clone size, whereas the DNA furnished D and trimming. This table has 200,000 to 300,000 clones, approximately 91% appearing once. This clone was observed a handful of times. Germline CDR1 reads LGHNA; CDR2 reads YNFKEQ. This CDR3 has 16 amino acids. The V gene lost 2 bases and the J gene lost 3 bases, with 16 bases spanning the gap. Seattle enrolled patients during active infection and tracked them longitudinally.

The TCR was taken from a person between 18 and 35 years old with COVID-19, enrolled during active disease. The sample taken for sequencing was peripheral blood. V and J are TRBV4-2 and TRBJ2-5; TRBD2 might be the D (5 bases). Written as DNA, the CDR3 is TGTGCCAGCAGCCAACCCCCCGGACGGACTGAAGAGACCCAGTACTTC. It codes for CASSQPPGRTEETQYF.